These T cell receptor beta chains were read from a single sample in a study of T cells after yellow fever vaccination. TCRdb recomputed calls from the 5' RACE reads with MiXCR, one row per CDR3 protein. The top ten clones hold approximately 15% of a sample with under 550,000 distinct CDR3 sequences, 21% of them seen once. The source material was PBMCs, sampled 21 days after the first yellow fever vaccination. All receptors come from a man between 18 and 35 years old who received the YFV17D yellow fever vaccine. CDR3s include the opening cysteine and the closing phenylalanine or tryptophan. Each record gives: J gene, clone size, D gene, V gene, CDR3 DNA, CDR3 protein. A D gene is named only where the DNA matches it firmly. Part of the rows lack a size; the others show once, few, many or a class for expanded clones.

TRBJ2-4 | NA | NA | TRBV4-3 | TGCGCCAGCAGCCATCTTCGGAGGGGATTGAACATTCAGTACTTC | CASSHLRRGLNIQYF
TRBJ2-1 | NA | TRBD2 | TRBV7-3 | TGTGCCAGCAGGTCTAGCGGGGGGCGGAACAATGAGCAGTTCTTC | CASRSSGGRNNEQFF
TRBJ2-1 | many | NA | TRBV10-3 | TGTGCCACCCACACTAGGACGGACAATGAGCAGTTCTTC | CATHTRTDNEQFF
TRBJ1-2 | few | NA | TRBV12-3/TRBV12-4 | TGTGCCAGCGACGACCCAGGGGAAGGTCGGTATGGCTACACCTTC | CASDDPGEGRYGYTF
TRBJ2-2 | few | NA | TRBV5-4 | TGTGCCAGCAGGGGAGGAGGGACAGACACCGGGGAGCTGTTTTTT | CASRGGGTDTGELFF
TRBJ2-1 | NA | TRBD1 | TRBV7-9 | TGTGCCAGCAGCTTAACCAGGGGGTTCTACAATGAGCAGTTCTTC | CASSLTRGFYNEQFF
TRBJ1-5 | few | NA | TRBV20-1 | TGCAGTGCTAGCTCCAGGCCAAATCAGCCCCAGCATTTT | CSASSRPNQPQHF
TRBJ2-5 | few | NA | TRBV7-2 | TGTGCCAGCAGCTTACCCCCCGGTACCCAGTACTTC | CASSLPPGTQYF
TRBJ1-1 | NA | TRBD1 | TRBV3-1 | TGTGCCAGCAGCCTACCAACAGGGGAGAGGAACACTGAAGCTTTCTTT | CASSLPTGERNTEAFF
TRBJ2-7 | NA | TRBD1 | TRBV6-2/TRBV6-3 | TGTGCCAGCAGTTACGCCGGGACAGGGTTCCACGAGCAGTACTTC | CASSYAGTGFHEQYF
TRBJ1-3 | NA | NA | TRBV6-1 | TGTGCCAGCAGGAGGGGGTTCTCTGGAAACACCATATATTTT | CASRRGFSGNTIYF
TRBJ2-7 | few | NA | TRBV20-1 | TGCAGTGCTAGAAGTCCAGGGGGGCTTCCCCCTCCCTACGAGCAGTACTTC | CSARSPGGLPPPYEQYF
TRBJ2-5 | few | TRBD2 | TRBV19 | TGTGCCAGTAGCTTGAACGGACTAGCGGGACCTATCCAAGAGACCCAGTACTTC | CASSLNGLAGPIQETQYF
TRBJ2-3 | NA | TRBD1 | TRBV7-9 | TGTGCCAGCAGCGTCGGACAGGGGAGCACAGATACGCAGTATTTT | CASSVGQGSTDTQYF
TRBJ2-1 | once | NA | TRBV6-6 | TGTGCCAGCAATCCGGGACTCTACAATGAGCAGTTCTTC | CASNPGLYNEQFF
TRBJ1-5 | few | NA | TRBV4-1 | TGCGCCAGCAGCCAAGGGCCTAGCAATCAGCCCCAGCATTTT | CASSQGPSNQPQHF
TRBJ2-1 | few | NA | TRBV6-5 | TGTGCCAGCAGTTACTCGATAGGCATGAGGTCCTACAATGAGCAGTTCTTC | CASSYSIGMRSYNEQFF
TRBJ1-1 | NA | NA | TRBV29-1 | TGCAGCGTTGCCCCCAGGGCGAACACTGAAGCTTTCTTT | CSVAPRANTEAFF
TRBJ1-2 | NA | NA | TRBV6-4 | TGTGCCAGCAGTGCCACCGGTCTCTATGGCTACACCTTC | CASSATGLYGYTF
TRBJ2-7 | NA | NA | TRBV12-3/TRBV12-4 | TGTGCCAGCAGCCGTATGGGAGGGCAGTACTTC | CASSRMGGQYF
TRBJ2-1 | NA | TRBD2 | TRBV16 | TGTGCCAGCAGCCAATTTCTAGCGGGATACAATGAGCAGTTCTTC | CASSQFLAGYNEQFF
TRBJ1-5 | NA | NA | TRBV19 | TGTGCCAGTAGTCCACTCGGACGGAGCAATCAGCCCCAGCATTTT | CASSPLGRSNQPQHF
TRBJ1-1 | NA | NA | TRBV7-9 | TGTGCCAGCAGTCGAGGGACGACGGATGCTTTCTTT | CASSRGTTDAFF
TRBJ2-6 | NA | NA | TRBV4-3 | TGCGCCAGCAGCCAAGGGTATATGGGGGCCAACGTCCTGACTTTC | CASSQGYMGANVLTF
TRBJ2-1 | NA | TRBD2 | TRBV2 | TGTGCCAGCAGGGTGGGACTAGCGAACAATGAGCAGTTCTTC | CASRVGLANNEQFF
TRBJ1-2 | NA | NA | TRBV29-1 | TGCAGCGTTGGACGGAACGATGGCTACACCTTC | CSVGRNDGYTF
TRBJ1-6 | NA | NA | TRBV7-2 | TGTGCCAGCAGCTTAGCTGGCAGGTCATTCTATAATTTACCCCTCCACTTT | CASSLAGRSFYNLPLHF
TRBJ2-4 | few | NA | TRBV4-3 | TGCGCCAGCAGCCAAGAAACAGGGCGCATCGGCATTCAGTACTTC | CASSQETGRIGIQYF
TRBJ2-1 | NA | NA | TRBV10-3 | TGTGCCATCGAAACGGGACTGGATAACAATGAGCAGTTCTTC | CAIETGLDNNEQFF
TRBJ2-1 | NA | NA | TRBV7-9 | TGTGCCAGCAGCTTAGAGCGCCAGTCAGGGGACAATGAGCAGTTCTTC | CASSLERQSGDNEQFF
TRBJ2-5 | few | NA | TRBV7-6 | TGTGCCAGCAGCTTAGCGGGAGGATCCCAAGAGACCCAGTACTTC | CASSLAGGSQETQYF
TRBJ1-5 | NA | NA | TRBV18 | TGTGCCAGCTCTAGGGAACATAGCAATCAGCCCCAGCATTTT | CASSREHSNQPQHF
TRBJ1-4 | once | TRBD1 | TRBV5-7 | TGTGCCAGCAGCTTAAAGGACGACAGGGGGAGCGAAAAACTGTTTTTT | CASSLKDDRGSEKLFF
TRBJ1-1 | NA | NA | TRBV19 | TGTGCCAGTGCCCTGAACACTGAAGCTTTCTTT | CASALNTEAFF
TRBJ2-1 | few | TRBD2 | TRBV24-1 | TGTGCCACCAGTGATCCCAAGACTAGCGGGGGATCCTACAATGAGCAGTTCTTC | CATSDPKTSGGSYNEQFF
TRBJ1-1 | few | NA | TRBV7-2 | TGTGCCAGCAGCCCTGACACTTACACTGAAGCTTTCTTT | CASSPDTYTEAFF
TRBJ2-2 | NA | NA | TRBV7-7 | TGTGCCAGCAGCCGGACAAACACCGGGGAGCTGTTTTTT | CASSRTNTGELFF